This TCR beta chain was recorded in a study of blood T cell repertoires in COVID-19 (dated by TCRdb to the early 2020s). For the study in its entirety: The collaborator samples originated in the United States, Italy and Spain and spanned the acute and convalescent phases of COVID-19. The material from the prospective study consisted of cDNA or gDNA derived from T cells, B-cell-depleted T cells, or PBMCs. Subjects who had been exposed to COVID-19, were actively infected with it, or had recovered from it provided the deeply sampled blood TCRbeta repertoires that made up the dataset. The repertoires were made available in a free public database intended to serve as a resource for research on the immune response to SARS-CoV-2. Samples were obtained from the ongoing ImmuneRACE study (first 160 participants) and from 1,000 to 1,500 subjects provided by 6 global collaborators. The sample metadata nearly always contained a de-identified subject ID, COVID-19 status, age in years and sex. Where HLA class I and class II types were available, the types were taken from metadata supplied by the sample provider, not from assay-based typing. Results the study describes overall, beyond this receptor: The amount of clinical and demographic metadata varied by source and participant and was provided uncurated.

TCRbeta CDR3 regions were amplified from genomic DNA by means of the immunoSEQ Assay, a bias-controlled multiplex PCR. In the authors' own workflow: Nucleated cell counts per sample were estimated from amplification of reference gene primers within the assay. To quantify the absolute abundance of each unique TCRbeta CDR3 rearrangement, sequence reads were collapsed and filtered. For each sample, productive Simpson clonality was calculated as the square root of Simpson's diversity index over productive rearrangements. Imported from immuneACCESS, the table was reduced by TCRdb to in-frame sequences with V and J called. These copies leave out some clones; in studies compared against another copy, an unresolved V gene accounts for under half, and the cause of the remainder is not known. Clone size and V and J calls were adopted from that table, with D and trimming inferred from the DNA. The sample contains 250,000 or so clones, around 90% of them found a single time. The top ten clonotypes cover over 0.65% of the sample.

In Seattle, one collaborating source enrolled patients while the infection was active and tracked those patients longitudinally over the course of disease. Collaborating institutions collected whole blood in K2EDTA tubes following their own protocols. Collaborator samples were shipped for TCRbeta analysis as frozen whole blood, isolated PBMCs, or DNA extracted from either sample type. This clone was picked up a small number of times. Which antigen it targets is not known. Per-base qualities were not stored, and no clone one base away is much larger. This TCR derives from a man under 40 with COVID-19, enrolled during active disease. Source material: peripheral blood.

The CDR3 loop reads CASSWSPGQDYEQYF. The sequenced DNA is TGCGCCAGCAGCTGGTCCCCGGGACAGGACTACGAGCAGTACTTC. The rearrangement joined TRBV5-1 to TRBJ2-7; 8 bases in between match TRBD1. Unmatched junction bases come to 8, with V trimmed by 3 bases and J by 3 bases. In the germline V gene, CDR1 corresponds to SGHRS and CDR2 to YFSETQ. Including cysteine and phenylalanine, the CDR3 has 15 amino acids. CDR3 DNA is the only sequence kept; it has 45 bases, read in frame from the first base.